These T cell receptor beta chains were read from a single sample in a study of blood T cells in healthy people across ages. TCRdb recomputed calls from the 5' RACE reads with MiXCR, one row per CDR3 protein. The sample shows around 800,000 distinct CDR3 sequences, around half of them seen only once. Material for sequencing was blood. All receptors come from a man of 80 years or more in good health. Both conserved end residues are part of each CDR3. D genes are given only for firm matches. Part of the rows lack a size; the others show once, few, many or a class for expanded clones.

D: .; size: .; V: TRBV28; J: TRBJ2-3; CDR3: CASSTPTGTDTQYF; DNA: TGTGCCAGCAGTACCCCAACGGGCACAGATACGCAGTATTTT
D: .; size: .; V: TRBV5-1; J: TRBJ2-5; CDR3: CASSSSGGSETQYF; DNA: TGCGCCAGCAGCTCCTCCGGGGGATCTGAGACCCAGTACTTC
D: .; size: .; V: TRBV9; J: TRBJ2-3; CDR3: CASSVVLLGDTQYF; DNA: TGTGCCAGCAGCGTAGTGCTCTTGGGAGATACGCAGTATTTT
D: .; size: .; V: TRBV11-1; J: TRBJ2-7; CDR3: CASIHRSYEQYF; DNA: TGTGCCAGCATCCACAGGTCGTACGAGCAGTACTTC
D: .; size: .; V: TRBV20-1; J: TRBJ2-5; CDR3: CSAKGRQETQYF; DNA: TGCAGTGCCAAGGGCAGGCAAGAGACCCAGTACTTC
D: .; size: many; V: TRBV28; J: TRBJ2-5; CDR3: CASSFGTLTYQETQYF; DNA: TGTGCCAGCAGTTTCGGAACTCTCACTTACCAAGAGACCCAGTACTTC
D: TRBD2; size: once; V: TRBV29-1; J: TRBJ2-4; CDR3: CSVARAGGGNEQYF; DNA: TGCAGCGTTGCTCGAGCGGGAGGGGGCAATGAGCAGTACTTC
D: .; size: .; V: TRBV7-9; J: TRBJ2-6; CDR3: CASSHRTPLSSGANVLTF; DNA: TGTGCCAGCAGCCATAGGACTCCCCTTAGCTCTGGGGCCAACGTCCTGACTTTC
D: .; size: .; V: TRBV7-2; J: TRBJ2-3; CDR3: CASSLATSVRGDTQYF; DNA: TGTGCCAGCAGCTTAGCGACTAGTGTTAGAGGAGATACGCAGTATTTT
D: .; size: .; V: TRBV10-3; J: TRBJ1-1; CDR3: CAISGPRANTEAFF; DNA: TGTGCCATCAGTGGGCCCCGGGCCAACACTGAAGCTTTCTTT
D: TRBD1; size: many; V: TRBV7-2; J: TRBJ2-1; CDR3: CASSRTGQSYNEQFF; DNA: TGTGCCAGCAGCCGTACGGGACAGTCCTACAATGAGCAGTTCTTC
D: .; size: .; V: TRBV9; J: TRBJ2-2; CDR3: CASSPWTVGNTGELFF; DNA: TGTGCCAGCAGCCCCTGGACAGTCGGGAACACCGGGGAGCTGTTTTTT
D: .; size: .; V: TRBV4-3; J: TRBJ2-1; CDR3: CASSQDWQVQETQFF; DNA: TGCGCCAGCAGCCAAGATTGGCAGGTCCAGGAGACCCAGTTCTTC
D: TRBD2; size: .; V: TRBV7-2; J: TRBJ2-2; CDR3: CASTPGGSGRSGELFF; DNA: TGTGCCAGCACCCCGGGGGGTAGCGGGAGATCCGGGGAGCTGTTTTTT
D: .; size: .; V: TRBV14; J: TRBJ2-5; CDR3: CASSQAWGTQYF; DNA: TGTGCCAGCAGCCAGGCCTGGGGGACCCAGTACTTC
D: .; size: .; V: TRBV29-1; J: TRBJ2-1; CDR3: CSVRSGGIKNEQFF; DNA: TGCAGCGTTAGGTCTGGCGGGATAAAGAATGAGCAGTTCTTC
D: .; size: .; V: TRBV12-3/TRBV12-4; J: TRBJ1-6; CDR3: CASSFSPSPLHF; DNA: TGTGCCAGCAGTTTTTCCCCCTCACCCCTCCACTTT
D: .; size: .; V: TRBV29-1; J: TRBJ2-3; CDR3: CSGRNRAADTQYF; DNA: TGCAGCGGGAGGAACAGGGCTGCAGATACGCAGTATTTT
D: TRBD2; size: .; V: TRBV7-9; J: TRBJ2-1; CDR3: CASSLAGAGLAPHNEQFF; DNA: TGTGCCAGCAGCTTAGCCGGGGCTGGACTAGCGCCTCACAATGAGCAGTTCTTC
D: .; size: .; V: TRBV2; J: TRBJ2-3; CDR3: CASSEGQSTATQYF; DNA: TGTGCCAGCAGTGAAGGGCAGAGCACAGCTACGCAGTATTTT